Shown below are 4 T cell receptor beta chains from a single sample sequenced in a study of a mutant IDH1 vaccine in newly diagnosed glioma. The data were produced by immunoSEQ multiplex PCR, yet TCRdb's version contains in-frame clones alone and is incomplete. The table has around 63,000 clones, 75% to 95% seen once. Indicated time point: baseline, week 1 (first vaccination visit). Specified treatment: pre-vaccination baseline after standard-of-care therapy. Sequencing used PBMCs, obtained from a glioma patient treated with radiotherapy, temozolomide or both. These receptors were obtained from a man in his forties or fifties with glioma.

This CDR3 is CASSYSQAYGYTF. The CDR3 region has the DNA TGTGCCAGCAGTTACTCGCAGGCCTATGGCTACACCTTC. This sequence joins TRBV6-5 and TRBJ1-2; D is ambiguous. The V end lost 0 bases, the J end lost 4 bases, and 6 bases lay between the germline ends. This CDR3 spans 13 amino acids. Germline assignment: CDR1 MNHEY and CDR2 SVGAGI.

This clone came up once. The V and J genes are TRBV29-1 and TRBJ2-7; TRBD1 matches 7 bases. The V segment lost 4 bases and the J segment 0 bases; nucleotides outside the gene matches: 3. CDR3 length: 13 amino acids. Germline CDR1 reads SQVTM; CDR2 reads ANQGSEA. CDR3 DNA sequence: TGCAGCGTTGTGACAGGGAGCTCCTACGAGCAGTACTTC. Translated, it gives CSVVTGSSYEQYF.

The V and J genes are TRBV27 and TRBJ1-2; a weak D match, TRBD1 (5 bases). Deletions cut 6 bases from V and 8 bases from J, with 19 bases between. Germline CDR1 MNHEY, CDR2 SMNVEV (reference sequence). The CDR3 contains 14 residues. For the CDR3, the DNA is TGTGCCAGCAGGCCGCGGCAGGGAATCGGCGGCTACACCTTC. It is translated as CASRPRQGIGGYTF.

V usage is TRBV5-1 and J usage is TRBJ2-1, with D uncertain. The V end was cut by 4 bases, the J end by 6 bases, with 8 bases between. The CDR3 length is 12 residues. Germline assignment: CDR1 SGHRS and CDR2 YFSETQ. CDR3 sequence: CASSPLSNEQFF. CDR3 in DNA: TGCGCCAGCAGCCCTTTGAGCAATGAGCAGTTCTTC.